The 10 T cell receptor beta chains below were found in one sample sequenced in a study of T cells after yellow fever vaccination. TCRdb re-derived calls from the 5' RACE reads in MiXCR, one entry per CDR3 protein. The sample shows some 670,000 distinct CDR3 sequences, roughly 12% of them seen only once. The sample here was PBMCs, taken on the day of the yellow fever booster vaccination. Receptors originate from a young man who received the YFV17D yellow fever vaccine.

The CDR3 DNA reads as TGTGCCAGCAGCTCCCTGCACCGGGCGGGGCGGGAGACCCAGTACTTC. It encodes CASSSLHRAGRETQYF. V is TRBV5-5 and J is TRBJ2-5, with D possibly matching TRBD2 (6 bases). CDR3 length: 16 residues. The V end was cut by 3 bases, the J end by 5 bases, with 20 bases between. CDR1 and CDR2 (germline): SGHKS, YYEKEE (reference sequence).

This clonotype was found a few times. The chain uses TRBV4-1 and TRBJ2-1, with 8 bases matching TRBD1. CDR3 length equals 22 residues. V lost 0 bases, J lost 1 base, and 20 bases stayed unmatched. Germline V gene data show CDR1 as MGHRA and CDR2 as YSYEKL. The CDR3 DNA follows: TGCGCCAGCAGCCAAGATGGCGGGATCCGGGACAGGCTTTCCTCGTCCTACAATGAGCAGTTCTTC. Translation gives CASSQDGGIRDRLSSSYNEQFF.

This clonotype was seen more than once but under ten times. The V and J genes are TRBV19 and TRBJ2-2; D call uncertain. Germline CDR1 is LNHDA and CDR2 is SQIVND (reference sequence). The CDR3 sequence is 12 residues long. With 3 bases removed from V and 8 bases from J, the gap between germline ends came to 7 bases. In DNA, the CDR3 is TGTGCCAGTAGTATTGTCGTTGGGGAGCTGTTTTTT. It specifies CASSIVVGELFF. Supplemented by reference TRBV19 and TRBJ2-2, the full variable domain reads DGGITQSPKYLFRKEGQNVTLSCEQNLNHDAMYWYRQDPGQGLRLIYYSQIVNDFQKGDIAEGYSVSREKKESFPLTVTSAQKNPTAFYLCASSIVVGELFFGEGSRLTVL.

This clonotype was seen a handful of times. The chain has TRBV6-2 or TRBV6-3 and TRBJ2-1; 9 bases agree with TRBD2. V shed 6 bases, J shed 6 bases, and the junction held 21 bases outside the gene matches. This CDR3 comprises 19 residues. The V gene's germline CDR1 is MNHEY and CDR2 SVGEGT. The CDR3 DNA sequence: TGTGCCAGCAGCCTCACGACAGGGATTAGCGGGAGAGAATCCAATGAGCAGTTCTTC. It codes for CASSLTTGISGRESNEQFF.

This clonotype has ten or more counts. The rearrangement uses TRBV10-3 and TRBJ2-3; D gene uncertain. This CDR3 is built from 14 residues. CDR1 and CDR2 from the germline V gene are ENHRY and SYGVKD. V shed 10 bases and J shed 3 bases, with 17 bases lying between them. The CDR3 DNA is TGTGCCACCATGGGTCTTAGAGGAACAGATACGCAGTATTTT. Its translation: CATMGLRGTDTQYF.

This clonotype was counted between two and nine times. This sequence joins TRBV20-1 and TRBJ2-7; a possible D gene is TRBD1 (6 bases). The CDR3 covers 14 residues. Per germline, CDR1 DFQATT and CDR2 SNEGSKA (reference sequence). V shed 5 bases and J shed 0 bases, with 14 bases lying between them. The CDR3 nucleotides are TGCAGTGCTCAACAGGGTGGGAGCTCCTACGAGCAGTACTTC. As protein: CSAQQGGSSYEQYF.

In the case of this clonotype: Its ends do not fully match the called genes, so a read error is possible. The rearrangement joins TRBV3-1 to TRBJ2-7; 9 nucleotides agree with TRBD1. Germline V CDR1 and CDR2: LGHDT, YNNKEL (reference sequence). The CDR3 totals 17 residues. CDR3 in DNA: TGTGCCAGCAGCTACGTTGAACAGGGGGCCCCTCTCTACGTGCAGTACTTC. Translating gives CASSYVEQGAPLYVQYF.

This chain links TRBV6-1 with TRBJ2-7; TRBD2 matches at 7 bases. J was trimmed by 3 bases and V by 7 bases; bases with no gene match: 9. CDR1 MNHNS and CDR2 SASEGT come from the germline V gene. CDR3 size: 14 residues. The CDR3 nucleotides read TGTGCCAGCAAAGTGGCGGGACTAAACTACGAGCAGTACTTC. Translating it yields CASKVAGLNYEQYF.

The chain uses TRBV14 and TRBJ2-1, with D tentatively TRBD2 (6 bases). The CDR3 consists of 18 residues. Trimming left V 2 bases short and J 5 bases short, with 22 bases between. Germline V gives CDR1 SGHDN, CDR2 FVKESK. CDR3 sequence (DNA): TGTGCCAGCAGCCAATTCCAATCTCGGGACTTTCTTAACAATGAGCAGTTCTTC. Translating it yields CASSQFQSRDFLNNEQFF.

The genes are TRBV7-3 and TRBJ2-1; a possible D gene is TRBD2 (6 bases). The CDR3 has 13 amino acids. The V gene lost 3 bases and the J gene lost 8 bases, with 11 bases spanning the gap. Germline values: CDR1 SGHTA, CDR2 FQGTGA. Here the CDR3 reads CASSLGSSDEQFF. Written as DNA, the CDR3 is TGTGCCAGCAGCTTGGGGTCTAGCGATGAGCAGTTCTTC.